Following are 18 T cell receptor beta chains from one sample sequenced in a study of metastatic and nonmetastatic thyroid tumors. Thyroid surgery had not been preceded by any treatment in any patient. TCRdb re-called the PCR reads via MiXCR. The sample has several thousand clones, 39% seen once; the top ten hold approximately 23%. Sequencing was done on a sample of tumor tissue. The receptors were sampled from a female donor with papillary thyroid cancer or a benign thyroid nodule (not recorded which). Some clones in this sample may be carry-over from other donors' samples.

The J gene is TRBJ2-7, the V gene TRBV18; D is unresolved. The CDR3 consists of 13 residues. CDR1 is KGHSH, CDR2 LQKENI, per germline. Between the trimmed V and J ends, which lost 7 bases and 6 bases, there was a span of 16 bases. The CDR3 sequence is CASFTTGHGEQYF. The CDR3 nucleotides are TGTGCCAGCTTCACGACTGGGCATGGCGAGCAGTACTTC.

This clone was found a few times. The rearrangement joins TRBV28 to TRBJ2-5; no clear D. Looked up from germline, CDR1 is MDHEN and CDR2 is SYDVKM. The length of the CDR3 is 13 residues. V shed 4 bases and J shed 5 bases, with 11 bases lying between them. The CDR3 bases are TGTGCCAGCAGTTCAGGTGGAGAGGAGACCCAGTACTTC. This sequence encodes CASSSGGEETQYF.

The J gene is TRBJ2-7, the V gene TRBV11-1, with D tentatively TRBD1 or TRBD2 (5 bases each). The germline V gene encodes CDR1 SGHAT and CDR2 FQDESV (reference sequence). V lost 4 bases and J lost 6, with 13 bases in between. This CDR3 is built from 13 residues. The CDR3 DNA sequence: TGTGCCAGCAGCTCCGGGACCGTTGTCGAGCAGTACTTC. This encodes CASSSGTVVEQYF.

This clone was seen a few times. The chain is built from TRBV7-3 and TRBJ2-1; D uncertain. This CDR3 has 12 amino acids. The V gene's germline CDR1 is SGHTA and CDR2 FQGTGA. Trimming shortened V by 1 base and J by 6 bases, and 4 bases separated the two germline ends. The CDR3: CASSLIGNEQFF. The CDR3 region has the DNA TGTGCCAGCAGCTTAATTGGCAATGAGCAGTTCTTC.

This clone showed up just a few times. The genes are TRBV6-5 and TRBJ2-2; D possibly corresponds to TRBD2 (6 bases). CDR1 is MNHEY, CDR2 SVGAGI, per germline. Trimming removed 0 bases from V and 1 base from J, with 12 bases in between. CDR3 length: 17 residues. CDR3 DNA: TGTGCCAGCAGTTACTCGATCGGTAGCGGGAACACCGGGGAGCTGTTTTTT. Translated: CASSYSIGSGNTGELFF.

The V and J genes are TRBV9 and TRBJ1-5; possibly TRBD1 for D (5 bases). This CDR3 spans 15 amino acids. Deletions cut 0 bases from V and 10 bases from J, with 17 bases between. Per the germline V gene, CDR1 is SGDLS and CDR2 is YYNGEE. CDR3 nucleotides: TGTGCCAGCAGCGTAGTAGGGGAAGGCATCACACCCCAGCATTTT. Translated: CASSVVGEGITPQHF.

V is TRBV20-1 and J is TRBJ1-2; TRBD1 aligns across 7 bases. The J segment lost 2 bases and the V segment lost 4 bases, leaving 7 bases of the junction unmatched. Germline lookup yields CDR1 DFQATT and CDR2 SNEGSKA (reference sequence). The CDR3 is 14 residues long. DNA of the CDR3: TGCAGTGCTACCCCGACAGGGATCAACTATGGCTACACCTTC. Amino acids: CSATPTGINYGYTF.

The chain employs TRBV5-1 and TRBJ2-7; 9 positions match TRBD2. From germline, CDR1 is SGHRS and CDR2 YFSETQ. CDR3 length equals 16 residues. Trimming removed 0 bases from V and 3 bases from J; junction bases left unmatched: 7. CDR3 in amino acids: CASSLGEGLAFYEQYF. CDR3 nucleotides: TGCGCCAGCAGCTTGGGAGAGGGACTAGCCTTCTACGAGCAGTACTTC.

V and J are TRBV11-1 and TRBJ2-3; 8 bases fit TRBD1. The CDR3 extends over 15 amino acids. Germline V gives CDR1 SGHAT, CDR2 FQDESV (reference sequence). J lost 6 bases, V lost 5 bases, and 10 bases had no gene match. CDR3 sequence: CASSLRQGTSDTQYF. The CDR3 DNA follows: TGTGCCAGCAGCCTAAGACAGGGGACGTCGGATACGCAGTATTTT.

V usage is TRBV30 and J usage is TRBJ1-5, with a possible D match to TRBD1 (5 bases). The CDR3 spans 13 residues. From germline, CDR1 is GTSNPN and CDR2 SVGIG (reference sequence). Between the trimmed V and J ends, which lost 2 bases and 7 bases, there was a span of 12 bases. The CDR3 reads CAWSLGGGQPQHF. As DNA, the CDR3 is TGTGCCTGGAGTTTGGGGGGTGGGCAGCCCCAGCATTTT.

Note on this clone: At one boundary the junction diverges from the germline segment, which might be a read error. The CDR3 region has the DNA TGTGCCAGCACCGTAGCCGCGGGACTTACGGGTGAGCAGTACTTC. The encoded protein is CASTVAAGLTGEQYF. This chain links TRBV9 with TRBJ2-7; D perhaps matches TRBD2 (6 bases). From germline, CDR1 is SGDLS and CDR2 YYNGEE. The CDR3 totals 15 residues.

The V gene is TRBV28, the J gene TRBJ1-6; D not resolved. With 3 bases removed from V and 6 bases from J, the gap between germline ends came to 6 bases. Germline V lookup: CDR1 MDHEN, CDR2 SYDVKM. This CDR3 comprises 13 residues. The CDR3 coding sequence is TGTGCCAGCAGTTTGGGCGGTAATTCACCCCTCCACTTT. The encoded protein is CASSLGGNSPLHF.

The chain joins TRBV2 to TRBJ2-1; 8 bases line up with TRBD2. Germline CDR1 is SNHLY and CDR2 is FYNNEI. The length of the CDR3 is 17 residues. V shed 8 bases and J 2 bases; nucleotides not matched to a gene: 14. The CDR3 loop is CASGTRKRSTPYNEQFF. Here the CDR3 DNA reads TGTGCCAGCGGGACTAGGAAGCGCAGCACGCCCTACAATGAGCAGTTCTTC.

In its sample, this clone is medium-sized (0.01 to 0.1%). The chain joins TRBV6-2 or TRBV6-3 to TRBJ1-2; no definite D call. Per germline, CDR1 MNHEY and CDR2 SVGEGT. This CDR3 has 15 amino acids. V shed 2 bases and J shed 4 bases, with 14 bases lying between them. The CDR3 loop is CASSYPSPGVYGYTF. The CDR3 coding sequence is TGTGCCAGCAGTTACCCCAGCCCCGGGGTCTATGGCTACACCTTC.

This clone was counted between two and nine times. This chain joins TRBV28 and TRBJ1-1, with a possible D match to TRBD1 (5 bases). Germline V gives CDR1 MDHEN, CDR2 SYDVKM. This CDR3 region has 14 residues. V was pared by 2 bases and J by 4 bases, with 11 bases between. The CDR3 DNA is TGTGCCAGCAGTTTAATAATGCAGGGCACTGAAGCTTTCTTT. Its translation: CASSLIMQGTEAFF. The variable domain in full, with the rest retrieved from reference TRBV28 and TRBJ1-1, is DVKVTQSSRYLVKRTGEKVFLECVQDMDHENMFWYRQDPGLGLRLIYFSYDVKMKEKGDIPEGYSVSREKKERFSLILESASTNQTSMYLCASSLIMQGTEAFFGQGTRLTVV.

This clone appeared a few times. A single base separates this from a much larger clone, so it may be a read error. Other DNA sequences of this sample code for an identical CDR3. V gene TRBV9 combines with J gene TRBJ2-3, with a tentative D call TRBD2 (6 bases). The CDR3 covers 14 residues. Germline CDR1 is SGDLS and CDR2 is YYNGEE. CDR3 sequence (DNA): TGTGCCAGTAGCGGTGGCTCGGGCGTTGATACGCAGTATTTT. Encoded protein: CASSGGSGVDTQYF.

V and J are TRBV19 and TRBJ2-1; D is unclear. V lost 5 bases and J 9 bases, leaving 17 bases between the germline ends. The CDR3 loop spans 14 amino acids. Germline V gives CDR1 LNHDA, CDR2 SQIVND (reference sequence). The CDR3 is CASSVDPYNGEQFF. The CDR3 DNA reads TGTGCCAGTAGTGTCGACCCCTACAATGGTGAGCAGTTCTTC.

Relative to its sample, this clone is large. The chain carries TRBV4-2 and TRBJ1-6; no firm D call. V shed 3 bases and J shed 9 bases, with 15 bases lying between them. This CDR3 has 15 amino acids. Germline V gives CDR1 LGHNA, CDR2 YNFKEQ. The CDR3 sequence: CASSQQEDTGSPLHF. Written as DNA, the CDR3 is TGTGCCAGCAGCCAGCAGGAAGACACTGGTTCACCCCTCCACTTT.